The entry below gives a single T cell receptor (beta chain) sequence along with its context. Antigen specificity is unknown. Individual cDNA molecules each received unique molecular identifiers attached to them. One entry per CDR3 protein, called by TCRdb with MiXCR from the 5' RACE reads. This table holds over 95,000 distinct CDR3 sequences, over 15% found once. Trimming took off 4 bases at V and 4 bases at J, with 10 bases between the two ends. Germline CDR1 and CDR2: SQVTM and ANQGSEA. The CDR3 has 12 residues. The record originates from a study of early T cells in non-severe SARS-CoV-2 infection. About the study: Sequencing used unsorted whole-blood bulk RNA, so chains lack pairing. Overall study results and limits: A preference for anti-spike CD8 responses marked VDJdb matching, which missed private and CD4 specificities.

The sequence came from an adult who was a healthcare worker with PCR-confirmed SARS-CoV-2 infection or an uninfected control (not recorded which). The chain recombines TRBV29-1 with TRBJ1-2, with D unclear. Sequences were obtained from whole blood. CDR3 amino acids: CSVGDGGYGYTF. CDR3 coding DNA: TGCAGCGTTGGAGATGGCGGCTATGGCTACACCTTC.